The present T cell receptor (beta chain) was sequenced within a study of cytomegalovirus exposure and HLA in healthy donors. PCR employed 60 Vbeta and 13 Jbeta primers. This table comes from immunoSEQ multiplex PCR, and its TCRdb copy is limited to in-frame clones, with some not included. In the table there are fewer than 200,000 clones, over 80% of which are singletons. This CDR3 contains 12 residues. V lost 10 bases, J lost 0 bases, and 9 bases lay in between. Per germline, CDR1 MNHEY and CDR2 SMNVEV (reference sequence). The sequence came from a girl aged 10 to 17 in good health and CMV-seropositive. Input material: PBMCs. The V call is TRBV27, the J call TRBJ1-1, with D maybe TRBD1 (5 bases). CDR3 residues: CATRGMNTEAFF. CDR3 nucleotide sequence: TGTGCCACCCGGGGGATGAACACTGAAGCTTTCTTT.